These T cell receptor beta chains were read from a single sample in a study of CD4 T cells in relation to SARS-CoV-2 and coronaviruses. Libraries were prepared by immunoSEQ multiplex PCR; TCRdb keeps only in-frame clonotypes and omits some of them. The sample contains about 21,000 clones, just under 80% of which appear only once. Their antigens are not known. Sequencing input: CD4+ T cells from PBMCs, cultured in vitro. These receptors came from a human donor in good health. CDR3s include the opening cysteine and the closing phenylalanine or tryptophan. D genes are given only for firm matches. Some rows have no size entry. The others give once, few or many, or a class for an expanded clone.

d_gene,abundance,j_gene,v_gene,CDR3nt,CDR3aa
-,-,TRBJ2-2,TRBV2,TGTGCCAGCACAGTGGCGGGGGAGCTGTTTTTT,CASTVAGELFF
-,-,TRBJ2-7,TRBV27,TGTGCCAGCTCGGGACCGAACTTCTACGAGCAGTACTTC,CASSGPNFYEQYF
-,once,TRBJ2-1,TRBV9,TGTGCCAGCAGCGTAGCCGGGGCGCAGTACAATGAGCAGTTCTTC,CASSVAGAQYNEQFF
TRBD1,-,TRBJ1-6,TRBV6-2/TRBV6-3,TGTGCCAGCAGTAACGACAGGGGATCACCCCTCCACTTT,CASSNDRGSPLHF
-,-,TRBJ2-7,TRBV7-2,TGTGCCAGCAGCTTATTTCGGGACACGAACTACGAGCAGTACTTC,CASSLFRDTNYEQYF
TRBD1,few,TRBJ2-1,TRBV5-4,TGTGCCAGCAGCTTGACAGGGGGCAATGAGCAGTTCTTC,CASSLTGGNEQFF
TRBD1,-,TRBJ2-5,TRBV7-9,TGTGCCAGCAGCAAGACAGGGGATAAGACCCAGTACTTC,CASSKTGDKTQYF
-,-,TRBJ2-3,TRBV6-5,TGTGCCAGCAGGCTGACAGATACGCAGTATTTT,CASRLTDTQYF
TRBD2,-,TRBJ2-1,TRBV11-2,TGTGCCAGCAGCTTAGGCCTAGCGGGGGTTGAGCAGTTCTTC,CASSLGLAGVEQFF
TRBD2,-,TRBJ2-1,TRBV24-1,TGTGCCACCAGTGGGAGAACTAGCGGGAGCTACAATGAGCAGTTCTTC,CATSGRTSGSYNEQFF
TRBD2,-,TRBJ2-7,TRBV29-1,TGCAGCGTCAGGGGGGATAGCGGGAGCCACTCCTACGAGCAGTACTTC,CSVRGDSGSHSYEQYF